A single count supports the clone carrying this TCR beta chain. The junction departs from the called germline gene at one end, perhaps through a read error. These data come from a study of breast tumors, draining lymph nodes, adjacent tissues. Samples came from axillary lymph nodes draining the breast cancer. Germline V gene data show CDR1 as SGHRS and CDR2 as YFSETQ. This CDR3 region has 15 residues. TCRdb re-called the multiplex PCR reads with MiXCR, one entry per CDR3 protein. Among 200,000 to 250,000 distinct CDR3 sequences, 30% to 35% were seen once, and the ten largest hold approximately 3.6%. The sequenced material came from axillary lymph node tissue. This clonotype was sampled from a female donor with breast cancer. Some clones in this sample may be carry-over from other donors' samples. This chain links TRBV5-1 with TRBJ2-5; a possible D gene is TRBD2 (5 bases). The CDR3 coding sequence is TGCGCCAGAAGCTTACAACGAGGGCCGGTAGAGACCCAGTACTTC. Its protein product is CARSLQRGPVETQYF.